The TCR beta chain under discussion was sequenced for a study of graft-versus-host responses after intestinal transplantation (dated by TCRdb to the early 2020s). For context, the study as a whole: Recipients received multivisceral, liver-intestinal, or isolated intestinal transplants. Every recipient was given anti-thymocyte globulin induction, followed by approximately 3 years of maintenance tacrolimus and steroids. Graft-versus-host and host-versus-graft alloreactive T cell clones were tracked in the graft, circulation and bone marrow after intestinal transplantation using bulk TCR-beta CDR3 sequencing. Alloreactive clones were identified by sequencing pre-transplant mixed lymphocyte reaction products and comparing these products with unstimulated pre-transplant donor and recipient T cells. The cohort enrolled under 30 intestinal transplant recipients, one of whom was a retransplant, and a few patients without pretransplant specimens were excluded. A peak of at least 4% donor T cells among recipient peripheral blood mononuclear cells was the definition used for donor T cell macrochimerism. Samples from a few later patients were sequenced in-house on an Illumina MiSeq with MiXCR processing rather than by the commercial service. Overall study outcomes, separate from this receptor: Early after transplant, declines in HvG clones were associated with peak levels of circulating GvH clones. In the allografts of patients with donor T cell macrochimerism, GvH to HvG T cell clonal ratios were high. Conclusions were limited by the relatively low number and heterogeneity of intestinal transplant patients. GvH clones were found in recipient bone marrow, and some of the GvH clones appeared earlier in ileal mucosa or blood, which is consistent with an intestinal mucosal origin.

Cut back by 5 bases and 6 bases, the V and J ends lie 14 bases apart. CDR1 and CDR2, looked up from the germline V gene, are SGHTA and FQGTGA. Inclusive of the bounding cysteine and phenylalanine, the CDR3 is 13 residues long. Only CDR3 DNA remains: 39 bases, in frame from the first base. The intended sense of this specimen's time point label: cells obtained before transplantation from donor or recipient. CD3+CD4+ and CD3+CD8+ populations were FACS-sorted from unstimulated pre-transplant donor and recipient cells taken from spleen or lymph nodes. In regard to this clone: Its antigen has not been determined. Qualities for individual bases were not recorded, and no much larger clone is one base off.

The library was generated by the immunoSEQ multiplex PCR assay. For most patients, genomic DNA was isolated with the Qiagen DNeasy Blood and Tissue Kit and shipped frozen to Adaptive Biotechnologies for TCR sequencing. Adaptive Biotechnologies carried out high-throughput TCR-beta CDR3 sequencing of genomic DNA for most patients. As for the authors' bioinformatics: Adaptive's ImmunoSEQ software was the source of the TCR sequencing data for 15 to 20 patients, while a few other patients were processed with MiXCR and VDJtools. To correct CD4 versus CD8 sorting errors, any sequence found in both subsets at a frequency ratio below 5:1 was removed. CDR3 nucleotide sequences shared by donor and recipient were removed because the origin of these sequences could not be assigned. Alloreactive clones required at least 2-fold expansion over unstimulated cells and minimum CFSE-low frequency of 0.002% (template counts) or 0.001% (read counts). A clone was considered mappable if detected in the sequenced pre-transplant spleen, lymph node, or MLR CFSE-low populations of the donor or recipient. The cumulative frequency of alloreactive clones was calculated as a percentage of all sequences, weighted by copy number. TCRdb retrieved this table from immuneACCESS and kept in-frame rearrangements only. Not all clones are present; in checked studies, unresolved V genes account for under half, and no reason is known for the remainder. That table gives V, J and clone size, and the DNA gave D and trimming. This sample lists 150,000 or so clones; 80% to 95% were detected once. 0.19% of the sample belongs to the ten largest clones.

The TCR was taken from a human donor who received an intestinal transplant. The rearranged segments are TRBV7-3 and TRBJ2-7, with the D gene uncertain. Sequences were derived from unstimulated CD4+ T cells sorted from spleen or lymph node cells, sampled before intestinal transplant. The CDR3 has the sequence CASSPGPLAEQYF. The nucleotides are TGTGCCAGCAGCCCCGGGCCCCTGGCCGAGCAGTACTTC.